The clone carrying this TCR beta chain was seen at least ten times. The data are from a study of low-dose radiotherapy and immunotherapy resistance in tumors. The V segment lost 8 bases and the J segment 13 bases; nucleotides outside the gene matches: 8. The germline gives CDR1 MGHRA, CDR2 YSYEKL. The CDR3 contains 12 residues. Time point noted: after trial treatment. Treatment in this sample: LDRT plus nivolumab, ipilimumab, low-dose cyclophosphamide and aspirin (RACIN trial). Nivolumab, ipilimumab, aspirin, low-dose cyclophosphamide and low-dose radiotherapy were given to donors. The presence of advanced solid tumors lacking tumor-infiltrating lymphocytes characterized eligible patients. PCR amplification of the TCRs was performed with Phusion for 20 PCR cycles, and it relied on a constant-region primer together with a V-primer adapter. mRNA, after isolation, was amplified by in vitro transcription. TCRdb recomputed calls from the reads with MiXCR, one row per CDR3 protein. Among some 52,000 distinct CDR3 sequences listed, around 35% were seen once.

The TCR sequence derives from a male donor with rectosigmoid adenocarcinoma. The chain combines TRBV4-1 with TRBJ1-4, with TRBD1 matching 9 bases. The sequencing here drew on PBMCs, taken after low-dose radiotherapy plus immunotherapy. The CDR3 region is CASSRDREILFF. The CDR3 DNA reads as TGCGCCAGCTCTAGGGACAGGGAGATACTGTTTTTT.